The 26 T cell receptor beta chains given below trace back to one sample, sequenced in a study of CD8+ T cells in alopecia areata. Sequencing used cDNA as its template, made by extracting RNA and reverse transcribing it. The data were produced by immunoSEQ multiplex PCR, yet TCRdb's version contains in-frame clones alone and is incomplete. The sample contains 93,000 or so clones, roughly half of which appear only once. The sequencing input was CD4+ T cells sorted from blood. The receptor set was obtained from a human donor in good health.

The genes are TRBV7-2 and TRBJ2-6; D may be TRBD1 (5 bases). Trimming shortened V by 0 bases and J by 0 bases, and 9 bases separated the two germline ends. The CDR3 length is 17 residues. In germline, CDR1 is SGHTA, CDR2 FQGNSA. The CDR3 loop is CASSLAGRHSGANVLTF. The CDR3 bases are TGTGCCAGCAGCTTAGCGGGGCGGCACTCTGGGGCCAACGTCCTGACTTTC.

This clone was seen just once. The chain links TRBV2 to TRBJ1-2; the D gene is possibly TRBD1 (5 bases). Germline loops: CDR1 SNHLY, CDR2 FYNNEI. The CDR3 covers 13 residues. V was trimmed by 8 bases and J by 8 bases, leaving 18 bases between them. CDR3 sequence reads: CASLPSGRTGYTF. The CDR3 bases are TGTGCCAGCCTGCCGTCGGGACGTACGGGCTACACCTTC.

This clone was seen a handful of times. V is TRBV30 and J is TRBJ2-5; the match to TRBD1 covers 9 bases. J was trimmed by 0 bases and V by 8 bases; bases with no gene match: 16. Germline lookup yields CDR1 GTSNPN and CDR2 SVGIG (reference sequence). The CDR3 runs to 17 residues. The CDR3 DNA follows: TGTGCCCGCACCGGGACAGGGAATTTCGCCAACCAAGAGACCCAGTACTTC. Its translation: CARTGTGNFANQETQYF.

The chain combines TRBV25-1 with TRBJ1-1, with 10 positions matching TRBD1. Germline-derived CDR1 and CDR2 are MGHDK and SYGVNS. V shed 9 bases and J 6 bases; nucleotides not matched to a gene: 7. The CDR3 runs to 13 residues. CDR3 nucleotide sequence: TGTGCCAGTGGGGGACAGGGGAGGTCTGAAGCTTTCTTT. Its translation is CASGGQGRSEAFF.

V usage is TRBV28 and J usage is TRBJ1-2; TRBD1 agrees at 8 bases. The CDR3 sequence is 13 residues long. Germline values: CDR1 MDHEN, CDR2 SYDVKM. V trimming: 4 bases; J trimming: 6 bases; junction bases outside the gene matches: 4. This chain's CDR3 is CASSSAGGNGYTF. The DNA for the CDR3 is TGTGCCAGCAGTTCCGCAGGGGGCAATGGCTACACCTTC.

This clone was seen only a few times. J is TRBJ2-3 and V is TRBV4-3; D not resolved. The V gene's germline CDR1 is LGHNA and CDR2 YSLEER. The CDR3 totals 14 residues. Trimming took 1 base from V and 3 from J, leaving 8 bases between them. The CDR3 DNA reads as TGCGCCAGCAGCCAAGTTTCCCGAACAGATACGCAGTATTTT. This encodes CASSQVSRTDTQYF.

This clone counts as medium-sized. The chain is built from TRBV10-3 and TRBJ2-4; TRBD2 agrees at 13 bases. V trimming: 4 bases; J trimming: 1 base; junction bases outside the gene matches: 7. Germline V gene lookup returns CDR1 ENHRY and CDR2 SYGVKD. The CDR3 is 18 residues long. CDR3 sequence reads: CAISVTSGGASAKNIQYF. The CDR3 DNA sequence: TGTGCCATCAGTGTAACTAGCGGGGGGGCGTCTGCCAAAAACATTCAGTACTTC.

Of note for this clone: The sample holds other DNA sequences that translate to the same CDR3. The chain is built from TRBV6-6 and TRBJ2-5; D uncertain. Trimming cost V 0 bases and J 2 bases, with 7 bases left between them. The CDR3 has 14 residues. Germline lookup yields CDR1 MNHNY and CDR2 SVGAGI (reference sequence). The CDR3 bases are TGTGCCAGCAGTTACTCGACCGGGCAAGAGACCCAGTACTTC. This codes for CASSYSTGQETQYF.

The chain is built from TRBV5-1 and TRBJ2-2; the D gene is possibly TRBD2 (5 bases). Trimming pared 4 bases from V and 1 base from J, leaving 11 bases between. Germline values: CDR1 SGHRS, CDR2 YFSETQ. CDR3 length: 15 amino acids. The CDR3 reads CASSREGLNTGELFF. The CDR3 DNA is TGCGCCAGCAGCCGGGAAGGTTTGAACACCGGGGAGCTGTTTTTT.

The chain couples TRBV7-2 to TRBJ1-4; no reliable D call. V lost 0 bases, J lost 5 bases, and 10 bases lay in between. CDR3 length: 15 residues. The V gene's germline CDR1 is SGHTA and CDR2 FQGNSA. The CDR3 bases are TGTGCCAGCAGCTTAGCCTCGAGTAGGAATGAAAAACTGTTTTTT. Protein product: CASSLASSRNEKLFF.

For the CDR3, the DNA is TGTGCCAGCAGTGGTGATCGCCAAGAGACCCAGTACTTC. Its translation is CASSGDRQETQYF. This chain links TRBV2 with TRBJ2-5; no definite D call. CDR3 length equals 13 residues. In germline, CDR1 is SNHLY, CDR2 FYNNEI. Between the trimmed V and J ends, which lost 4 bases and 1 base, there was a span of 7 bases.

This clone was seen a single time. The rearrangement joins TRBV25-1 to TRBJ2-3; D unclear. Germline V gene data show CDR1 as MGHDK and CDR2 as SYGVNS. The V gene lost 4 bases and the J gene lost 5 bases, with 13 bases spanning the gap. CDR3 length: 14 residues. The CDR3 DNA sequence: TGTGCCAGCAGTGCCCCATACCGTCAAGATACGCAGTATTTT. Amino acids: CASSAPYRQDTQYF. Looking up the rest from reference TRBV25-1 and TRBJ2-3 gives the full variable domain: EADIYQTPRYLVIGTGKKITLECSQTMGHDKMYWYQQDPGMELHLIHYSYGVNSTEKGDLSSESTVSRIRTEHFPLTLESARPSHTSQYLCASSAPYRQDTQYFGPGTRLTVL.

The chain uses TRBV29-1 and TRBJ1-4; a possible D gene is TRBD1 (6 bases). The CDR3 contains 12 residues. Deletions cut 7 bases from V and 8 bases from J, with 14 bases between. Looked up from germline, CDR1 is SQVTM and CDR2 is ANQGSEA. The CDR3 sequence is CSAGTSWEKLFF. The DNA of the CDR3 is TGCAGCGCAGGGACAAGTTGGGAAAAACTGTTTTTT. The whole variable domain, filled in from reference TRBV29-1 and TRBJ1-4, reads SAVISQKPSRDICQRGTSLTIQCQVDSQVTMMFWYRQQPGQSLTLIATANQGSEATYESGFVIDKFPISRPNLTFSTLTVSNMSPEDSSIYLCSAGTSWEKLFFGSGTQLSVL.

This clone was counted between two and nine times. The chain carries TRBV5-1 and TRBJ1-5; TRBD1 matches at 10 bases. V was pared by 4 bases and J by 5 bases, with 3 bases of the junction left unmatched. The V gene's germline CDR1 is SGHRS and CDR2 YFSETQ. There are 14 residues in the CDR3. The CDR3 loop reads CASSPGQGYQPQHF. The CDR3 DNA follows: TGCGCCAGCAGCCCGGGACAGGGGTATCAGCCCCAGCATTTT.

The chain has TRBV19 and TRBJ1-2; 10 nucleotides align to TRBD1. Germline loops: CDR1 LNHDA, CDR2 SQIVND (reference sequence). The CDR3 sequence is 15 residues long. Trimming at V came to 7 bases and at J to 5 bases, leaving 10 bases not matched to a gene. The CDR3 sequence: CASISSDRGLYGYTF. The CDR3 region has the DNA TGTGCCAGTATCTCATCCGACAGGGGGCTTTATGGCTACACCTTC.

This clone came up a few times. CDR3 in DNA: TGTGCCAGCAGCTTAGCCCCGGGACAGAACAACGAGCAGTACTTC. It yields the protein CASSLAPGQNNEQYF. V and J are TRBV7-2 and TRBJ2-7; TRBD1 aligns across 7 bases. Trimming at V came to 0 bases and at J to 5 bases, leaving 7 bases not matched to a gene. This CDR3 spans 15 amino acids. CDR1 and CDR2 from the germline V gene are SGHTA and FQGNSA.

The chain combines TRBV30 with TRBJ1-2; D ambiguous. The CDR3 has 11 amino acids. The germline CDR1 and CDR2 sequences are GTSNPN and SVGIG (reference sequence). V lost 3 bases to trimming and J lost 8 bases, with 10 bases between them. The CDR3 bases are TGTGCCTGGAGCCCCTTGGGCGGCTACACCTTC. It yields the protein CAWSPLGGYTF.

Only a few counts were recorded for this clone. The chain employs TRBV30 and TRBJ2-7; no reliable D call. The V gene's germline CDR1 is GTSNPN and CDR2 SVGIG (reference sequence). This CDR3 spans 12 amino acids. The V gene lost 0 bases and the J gene lost 3 bases, with 6 bases spanning the gap. The CDR3 coding sequence is TGTGCCTGGAGTGTTTCTGACTACGAGCAGTACTTC. Protein sequence: CAWSVSDYEQYF.

The chain has TRBV5-6 and TRBJ1-2; TRBD1 aligns across 7 bases. J gave up 0 bases and V 6 bases, and 8 bases lay outside the gene matches. The CDR3 spans 15 residues. Germline V gives CDR1 SGHDT, CDR2 YYEEEE. The CDR3 spells CASNPTGSTNYGYTF. The CDR3 nucleotides read TGTGCCAGCAATCCGACAGGGTCCACTAACTATGGCTACACCTTC. The full variable domain, rest sourced from reference TRBV5-6 and TRBJ1-2, is DAGVTQSPTHLIKTRGQQVTLRCSPKSGHDTVSWYQQALGQGPQFIFQYYEEEERQRGNFPDRFSGHQFPNYSSELNVNALLLGDSALYLCASNPTGSTNYGYTFGSGTRLTVV.

This clone has just a few counts. The V call is TRBV7-2, the J call TRBJ1-6; D remains ambiguous. Germline values: CDR1 SGHTA, CDR2 FQGNSA. The CDR3 sequence is 15 residues long. Trimming shortened V by 0 bases and J by 6 bases, and 9 bases separated the two germline ends. The CDR3: CASSLAVGVNSPLHF. The CDR3 DNA sequence: TGTGCCAGCAGCTTAGCAGTGGGAGTTAATTCACCCCTCCACTTT.

V is TRBV6-5 and J is TRBJ1-2, with TRBD1 matching 7 bases. Germline lookup yields CDR1 MNHEY and CDR2 SVGAGI. CDR3 length: 15 amino acids. The V and J ends lost 5 bases and 0 bases, in that order; junction bases with no gene match: 6. CDR3 in DNA: TGTGCCAGCAGTAACACAGGGGAGGCTAACTATGGCTACACCTTC. It codes for CASSNTGEANYGYTF.

V is TRBV15 and J is TRBJ2-5; 9 bases match TRBD1. This CDR3 has 15 amino acids. Germline V gives CDR1 LNHNV, CDR2 YYDKDF (reference sequence). Losses at the gene ends were 0 bases for V and 5 bases for J; bases not matched to a gene: 4. The CDR3 region has the DNA TGTGCCACCAGCAGAGATTTGGACAGGGGTGAGACCCAGTACTTC. This sequence encodes CATSRDLDRGETQYF.

V usage is TRBV7-2 and J usage is TRBJ2-5, with 8 bases fitting TRBD2. The germline V gene encodes CDR1 SGHTA and CDR2 FQGNSA. The CDR3 totals 18 residues. Trimming cost V 3 bases and J 2 bases; bases outside gene matches: 14. The CDR3 region is CASSLQPPRLAGQETQYF. The CDR3 DNA sequence: TGTGCCAGCAGCTTGCAACCCCCACGATTAGCGGGGCAAGAGACCCAGTACTTC.

The table lists this clone with a few counts. Other DNA sequences of this sample code for an identical CDR3. The V call is TRBV2, the J call TRBJ2-7; D is ambiguous. Germline values: CDR1 SNHLY, CDR2 FYNNEI. There are 11 residues in the CDR3. The V end lost 4 bases, the J end lost 3 bases, and 4 bases lay between the germline ends. CDR3 in DNA: TGTGCCAGCAGTGGCAGCTACGAGCAGTACTTC. This gives the protein CASSGSYEQYF.

This rearrangement joins TRBV5-1 to TRBJ2-7; D remains unclear. V lost 0 bases, J lost 5 bases, and 6 bases lay in between. Germline CDR1 reads SGHRS; CDR2 reads YFSETQ. This CDR3 region has 12 residues. CDR3 coding DNA: TGCGCCAGCAGCTTGGAGTTCCACGAGCAGTACTTC. This encodes CASSLEFHEQYF.

The genes are TRBV6-4 and TRBJ2-2; 8 bases are shared with TRBD1. Germline values: CDR1 MRHNA, CDR2 SNTAGT. This CDR3 contains 16 residues. The junction had 10 bases not matched to a gene; V was cut back by 6 bases and J by 4 bases. CDR3 DNA sequence: TGTGCCAGCAGCCGAGACAGGGGAGGTAGCACCGGGGAGCTGTTTTTT. Amino acids: CASSRDRGGSTGELFF.